Sequencing of this TCR beta chain was carried out in a study of cytomegalovirus exposure and HLA in healthy donors. This CDR3 is 16 amino acids long. Germline CDR1 is SGHVS and CDR2 is FQNEAQ. The V end lost 1 base, the J end lost 7 bases, and 17 bases lay between the germline ends. A multiplex PCR was run with 60 Vbeta primers and 13 Jbeta primers. The method was immunoSEQ multiplex PCR; TCRdb's version includes in-frame clones alone and lacks a portion of them. The data contain some 150,000 clones, around 81% of them singletons. The V gene is TRBV7-8, the J gene TRBJ2-1; possibly TRBD2 for D (6 bases). The TCR originated in a man aged 50-59 years in good health and CMV-seronegative. The sample taken for sequencing was PBMCs. The CDR3 coding sequence is TGTGCCAGCAGCTTAGAAGAACTGGGAGGTGGGAATGAGCAGTTCTTC. This codes for CASSLEELGGGNEQFF.